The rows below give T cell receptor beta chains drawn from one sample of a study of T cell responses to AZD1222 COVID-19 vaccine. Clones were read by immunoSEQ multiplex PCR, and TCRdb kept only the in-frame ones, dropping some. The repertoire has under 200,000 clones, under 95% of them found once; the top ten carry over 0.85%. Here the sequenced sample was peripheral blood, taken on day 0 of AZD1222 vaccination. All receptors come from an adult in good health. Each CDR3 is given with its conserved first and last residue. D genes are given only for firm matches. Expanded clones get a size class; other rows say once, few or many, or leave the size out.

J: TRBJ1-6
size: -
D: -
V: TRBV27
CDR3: CASSLSRGPGSPLHF
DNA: TGTGCCAGCAGTTTATCGAGGGGACCGGGGTCACCCCTCCACTTT

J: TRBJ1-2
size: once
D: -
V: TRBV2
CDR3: CASSRSGDRRYTF
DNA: TGTGCCAGCAGTCGAAGCGGGGACCGACGCTACACCTTC

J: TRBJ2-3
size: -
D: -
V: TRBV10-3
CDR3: CAISEGGPTDTQYF
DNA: TGTGCCATCAGTGAGGGGGGTCCGACAGATACGCAGTATTTT

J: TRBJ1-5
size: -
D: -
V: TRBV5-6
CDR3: CASSWGSAASNQPQHF
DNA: TGTGCCAGCAGCTGGGGTTCAGCGGCCAGCAATCAGCCCCAGCATTTT

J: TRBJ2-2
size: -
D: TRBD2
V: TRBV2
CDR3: CASRYKTSGGTGELFF
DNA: TGTGCCAGCAGATACAAGACTAGCGGAGGCACCGGGGAGCTGTTTTTT

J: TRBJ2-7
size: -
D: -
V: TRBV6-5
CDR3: CATKPPGPLYEQYF
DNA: TGTGCCACCAAACCACCGGGACCGCTCTACGAGCAGTACTTC

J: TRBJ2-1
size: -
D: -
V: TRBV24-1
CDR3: CATSDPAQGGDEQFF
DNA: TGTGCCACCAGTGATCCTGCGCAGGGAGGCGATGAGCAGTTCTTC

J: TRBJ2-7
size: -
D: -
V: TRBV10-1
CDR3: CASSPDIYEQYF
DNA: TGCGCCAGCAGCCCGGATATATACGAGCAGTACTTC

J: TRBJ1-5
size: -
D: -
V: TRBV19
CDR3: CASSIRGPQPQHF
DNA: TGTGCCAGTAGTATTCGAGGGCCTCAGCCCCAGCATTTT

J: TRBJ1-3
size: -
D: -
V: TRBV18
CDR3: CASSPVRGSGNTIYF
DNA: TGTGCCAGCTCACCAGTAAGAGGCTCTGGAAACACCATATATTTT

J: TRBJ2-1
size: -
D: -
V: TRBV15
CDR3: CATSSFGNNEQFF
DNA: TGTGCCACCAGCAGTTTTGGCAACAATGAGCAGTTCTTC

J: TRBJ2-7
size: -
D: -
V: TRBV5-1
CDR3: CASSTTEGYEQYF
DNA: TGCGCCAGCAGCACAACAGAGGGGTACGAGCAGTACTTC

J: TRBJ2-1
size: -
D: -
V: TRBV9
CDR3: CASSSTTSYNEQFF
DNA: TGTGCCAGCAGCTCTACGACTAGTTACAATGAGCAGTTCTTC

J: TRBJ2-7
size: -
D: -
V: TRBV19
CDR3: CASIETGSHEQYF
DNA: TGTGCCAGTATAGAAACAGGGTCTCACGAGCAGTACTTC

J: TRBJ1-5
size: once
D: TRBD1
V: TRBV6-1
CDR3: CASSEIRQGSYQPQHF
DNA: TGTGCCAGCAGTGAAATACGACAGGGGAGTTATCAGCCCCAGCATTTT

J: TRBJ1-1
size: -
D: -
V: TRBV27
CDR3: CASSLSGGLTEAFF
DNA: TGTGCCAGCAGTTTATCTGGGGGGTTGACTGAAGCTTTCTTT

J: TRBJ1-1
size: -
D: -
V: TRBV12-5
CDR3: CASAPLHGAEAFF
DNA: TGTGCTAGTGCCCCCTTGCATGGAGCTGAAGCTTTCTTT

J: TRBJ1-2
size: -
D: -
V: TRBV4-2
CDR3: CASSQDRADYGYTF
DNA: TGTGCCAGCAGCCAAGATCGTGCCGACTATGGCTACACCTTC

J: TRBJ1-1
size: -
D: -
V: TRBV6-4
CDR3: CASSEQRNTEAFF
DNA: TGTGCCAGCAGTGAACAGAGGAACACTGAAGCTTTCTTT

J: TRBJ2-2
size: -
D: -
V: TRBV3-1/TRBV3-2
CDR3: CASSQGIMYTGELFF
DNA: TGTGCCAGCAGCCAGGGGATAATGTACACCGGGGAGCTGTTTTTT

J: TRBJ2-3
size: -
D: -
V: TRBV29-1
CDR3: CSVRTGTDTQYF
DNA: TGCAGCGTTAGGACGGGCACAGATACGCAGTATTTT

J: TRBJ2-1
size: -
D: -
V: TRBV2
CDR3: CASSVSLSRERYNEQFF
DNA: TGTGCCAGCAGTGTTTCCCTTTCGAGGGAGAGGTACAATGAGCAGTTCTTC

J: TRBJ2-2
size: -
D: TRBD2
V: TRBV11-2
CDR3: CASSATSGNTGELFF
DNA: TGTGCCAGCAGCGCCACTAGCGGGAACACCGGGGAGCTGTTTTTT

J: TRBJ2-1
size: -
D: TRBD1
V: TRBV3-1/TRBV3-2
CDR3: CASRPDGQGRYNEQFF
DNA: TGTGCCAGCAGACCCGACGGACAGGGGCGCTACAATGAGCAGTTCTTC

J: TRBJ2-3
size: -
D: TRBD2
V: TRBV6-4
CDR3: CASSALAGGDTDTQYF
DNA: TGTGCCAGCAGTGCCCTAGCGGGAGGTGATACAGATACGCAGTATTTT

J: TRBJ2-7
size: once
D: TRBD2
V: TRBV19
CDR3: CASSMALAETYEQYF
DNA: TGTGCCAGTAGTATGGCTCTAGCGGAGACCTACGAGCAGTACTTC

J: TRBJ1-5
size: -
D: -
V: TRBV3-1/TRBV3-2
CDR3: CASSQGDLGGNQPQHF
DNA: TGTGCCAGCAGCCAAGGGGACTTAGGGGGCAATCAGCCCCAGCATTTT

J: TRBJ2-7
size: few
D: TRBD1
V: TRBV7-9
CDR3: CASSLGQGLYEQYF
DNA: TGTGCCAGCAGCCTCGGACAGGGTCTCTACGAGCAGTACTTC

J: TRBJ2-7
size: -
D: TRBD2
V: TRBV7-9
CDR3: CASSLAKASGRVYEQYF
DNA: TGTGCCAGCAGCTTAGCTAAGGCTAGCGGGAGGGTGTACGAGCAGTACTTC

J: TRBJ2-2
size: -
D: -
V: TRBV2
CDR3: CASGPQFSGELFF
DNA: TGTGCCAGCGGCCCGCAGTTCTCCGGGGAGCTGTTTTTT

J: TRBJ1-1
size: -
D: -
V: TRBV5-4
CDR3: CASSLILRGSSEAFF
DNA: TGTGCCAGCAGCTTAATATTACGGGGTTCGTCTGAAGCTTTCTTT

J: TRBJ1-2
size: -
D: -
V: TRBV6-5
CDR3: CASSHPGTLGYGYTF
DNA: TGTGCCAGCAGTCACCCAGGGACCTTAGGCTATGGCTACACCTTC

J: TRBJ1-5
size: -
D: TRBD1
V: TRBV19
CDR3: CASSQRQGIGGNQPQHF
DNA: TGTGCCAGTAGCCAACGACAGGGAATCGGTGGCAATCAGCCCCAGCATTTT

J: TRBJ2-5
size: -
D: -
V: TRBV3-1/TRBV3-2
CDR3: CASSQGETQYF
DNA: TGTGCCAGCAGCCAGGGAGAGACCCAGTACTTC

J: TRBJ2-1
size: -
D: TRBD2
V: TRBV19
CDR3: CASSPERGGQARSYNEQFF
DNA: TGTGCCAGTAGCCCCGAGCGGGGGGGCCAGGCACGCTCCTACAATGAGCAGTTCTTC

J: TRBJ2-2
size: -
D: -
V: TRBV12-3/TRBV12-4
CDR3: CASRLAGELFF
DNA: TGTGCCAGCAGACTGGCCGGGGAGCTGTTTTTT

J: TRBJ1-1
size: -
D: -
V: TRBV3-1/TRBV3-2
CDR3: CASNSGRYAFF
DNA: TGTGCCAGCAACTCGGGAAGGTACGCTTTCTTT